The clone carrying this T cell receptor beta chain was found many times. Its antigen is not identified. The source of the sample is a study of regulatory T cells in long-lasting Graves disease. The study, taken as a whole, reports: Sampling was limited to peripheral blood rather than thyroid tissue. Favored gene segments in persistent disease were TRBV28, TRBJ1-2 and TRBJ2-5.

Sample time point: newly diagnosed GD, antithyroid drugs for less than 3 months. Extracted RNA from PBMCs served as the source of the TCR library. The EDTA tubes were filled with about 9 milliliters of drawn peripheral blood. Looked up from germline, CDR1 is GTSNPN and CDR2 is SVGIG (reference sequence). The CDR3 has 16 amino acids. V was pared by 1 base and J by 5 bases, with 20 bases between. Building of the TCR beta libraries involved iRepertoire HTBI primers and Arm-PCR of CDR3 regions. MiXCR, applied by TCRdb to the multiplex PCR reads, yields one record per CDR3 protein. This table holds 510,000 or so distinct CDR3 sequences, approximately 12% found once. These sequences were also reported in another study, on T cells in Graves' hyperthyroidism and ophthalmopathy.

The chain combines TRBV30 with TRBJ1-2; a possible D gene is TRBD1 (5 bases). The receptor's source is a woman aged 30 to 39 with Graves disease. This material consisted of peripheral blood mononuclear cells (PBMCs), taken at new diagnosis, from a patient treated with antithyroid drugs. Written as DNA, the CDR3 is TGTGCCTGGAGTGAGGCGACAGCCCCCGGGGGGTATGGCTACACCTTC. Protein product: CAWSEATAPGGYGYTF.